Below are 10 T cell receptor beta chains sequenced from a single sample in a study of long-term antiretroviral therapy in people with HIV. The assay, immunoSEQ v3.0, was run at survey level. Assay used: immunoSEQ multiplex PCR; TCRdb lists only in-frame clones, some missing. The sample carries about 21,000 clones, about four fifths recorded once. The sample was unsorted PBMCs, taken 0.2 years after starting antiretroviral therapy. The source is a woman under 40 with HIV.

There are a few counts of this clone. The CDR3: CASSSTGQGIRTNEKLFF. In DNA, the CDR3 is TGTGCCAGCAGCTCGACGGGACAGGGTATACGAACTAATGAAAAACTGTTTTTT. The V and J genes are TRBV5-6 and TRBJ1-4; 9 bases fit TRBD1. The CDR3 contains 18 residues. After removal of 3 bases from V and 1 base from J, the junction contained 10 bases not matched to a gene. CDR1 SGHDT and CDR2 YYEEEE come from the germline V gene.

This chain uses TRBV19 with TRBJ2-4; 7 bases agree with TRBD1. J was trimmed by 5 bases and V by 4 bases; bases with no gene match: 8. This CDR3 is 15 amino acids long. Germline V gene lookup returns CDR1 LNHDA and CDR2 SQIVND (reference sequence). Here the CDR3 reads CASSRRQGFENIQYF. In nucleotides, the CDR3 is TGTGCCAGTAGTAGGAGACAGGGATTCGAAAACATTCAGTACTTC.

The gene calls are TRBV6-1 and TRBJ1-2; possibly TRBD1 for D (6 bases). From germline, CDR1 is MNHNS and CDR2 SASEGT. This CDR3 is 15 amino acids long. The germline V and J ends were trimmed by 0 bases and 4 bases, with 12 bases remaining between them. CDR3 in amino acids: CASSEAETGIYGYTF. As DNA, the CDR3 is TGTGCCAGCAGTGAAGCGGAGACAGGCATCTATGGCTACACCTTC.

This chain uses TRBV5-1 with TRBJ1-4; TRBD1 matches at 9 bases. Germline CDR1 is SGHRS and CDR2 is YFSETQ. The CDR3 extends over 14 amino acids. J gave up 7 bases and V 4 bases, and 5 bases lay outside the gene matches. CDR3 residues: CASSPGQGVEKLFF. The CDR3 DNA reads as TGCGCCAGCAGCCCGGGACAGGGTGTTGAAAAACTGTTTTTT.

This chain connects TRBV10-1 to TRBJ1-3, with no clear D. The germline V gene encodes CDR1 WNHNN and CDR2 SYGVQD (reference sequence). The CDR3 consists of 11 residues. The V end lost 3 bases, the J end lost 8 bases, and 5 bases lay between the germline ends. The CDR3 DNA reads TGCGCCAGCAGTGACCTCTACACCATATATTTT. As protein: CASSDLYTIYF.

The V call is TRBV4-1, the J call TRBJ2-1; 8 nucleotides agree with TRBD2. The J segment lost 8 bases and the V segment lost 1 base, leaving 7 bases of the junction unmatched. The CDR3 has 15 residues. Germline values: CDR1 MGHRA, CDR2 YSYEKL. The CDR3 sequence is CASSQGRTSFHEQFF. In DNA form, the CDR3 reads TGCGCCAGCAGCCAAGGGAGGACTAGCTTCCATGAGCAGTTCTTC.

The chain combines TRBV5-5 with TRBJ1-1; 7 nucleotides agree with TRBD1. V lost 4 bases and J lost 1; bases outside the gene matches: 16. Looked up from germline, CDR1 is SGHKS and CDR2 is YYEKEE (reference sequence). CDR3 size: 18 residues. The CDR3 DNA follows: TGTGCCAGCAGCCACAACCCCCGGGACAGAAGTCGGAACACTGAAGCTTTCTTT. Protein: CASSHNPRDRSRNTEAFF.

J is TRBJ2-6 and V is TRBV5-1; D not resolved. Trimming took off 4 bases at V and 0 bases at J, with 8 bases between the two ends. Germline V CDR1 and CDR2: SGHRS, YFSETQ. The CDR3 extends over 15 amino acids. In nucleotides, the CDR3 is TGCGCCAGCAGCGTCTCGGACTCTGGGGCCAACGTCCTGACTTTC. Protein: CASSVSDSGANVLTF.

This chain uses TRBV19 with TRBJ2-2; D unclear. There are 12 residues in the CDR3. Deletions cut 5 bases from V and 5 bases from J, with 6 bases between. CDR1 LNHDA and CDR2 SQIVND come from the germline V gene (reference sequence). CDR3 region: CASSVRTGELFF. The CDR3, as DNA: TGTGCCAGTAGTGTAAGAACCGGGGAGCTGTTTTTT.

This sequence joins TRBV27 and TRBJ2-3; 8 bases match TRBD1. The CDR3 has 12 amino acids. Germline values: CDR1 MNHEY, CDR2 SMNVEV (reference sequence). The V segment lost 10 bases and the J segment 4 bases; nucleotides outside the gene matches: 4. The CDR3, as DNA: TGTGCCACAAGGACAGGGTCAGATACGCAGTATTTT. It specifies CATRTGSDTQYF.